This T cell receptor beta chain was recovered during a study of neoadjuvant anti-PD-1 for oral cavity cancer. The time point denotes: after neoadjuvant nivolumab, at surgical resection. PBMCs were not maintained or expanded in culture before analysis. Profiling relied on immunoSEQ multiplex PCR, and the TCRdb table lists in-frame clones only, not all of them. Seen here are more than 9,500 clones, roughly 64% observed once, and the top ten hold almost 4.5%. CDR1 is SQVTM, CDR2 ANQGSEA, per germline. V gave up 5 bases and J gave up 3 bases; unmatched junction bases: 4. The CDR3 is 14 amino acids. The rearrangement links TRBV29-1 to TRBJ2-2; 9 nucleotides agree with TRBD1. This clonotype was sampled from a person aged 35-80 years with oral cavity squamous cell carcinoma. The source was PBMCs, collected after nivolumab (anti-PD-1) treatment. The CDR3 DNA follows: TGCAGCGTTCTTACAGGGGGCCACACCGGGGAGCTGTTTTTT. It yields the protein CSVLTGGHTGELFF.